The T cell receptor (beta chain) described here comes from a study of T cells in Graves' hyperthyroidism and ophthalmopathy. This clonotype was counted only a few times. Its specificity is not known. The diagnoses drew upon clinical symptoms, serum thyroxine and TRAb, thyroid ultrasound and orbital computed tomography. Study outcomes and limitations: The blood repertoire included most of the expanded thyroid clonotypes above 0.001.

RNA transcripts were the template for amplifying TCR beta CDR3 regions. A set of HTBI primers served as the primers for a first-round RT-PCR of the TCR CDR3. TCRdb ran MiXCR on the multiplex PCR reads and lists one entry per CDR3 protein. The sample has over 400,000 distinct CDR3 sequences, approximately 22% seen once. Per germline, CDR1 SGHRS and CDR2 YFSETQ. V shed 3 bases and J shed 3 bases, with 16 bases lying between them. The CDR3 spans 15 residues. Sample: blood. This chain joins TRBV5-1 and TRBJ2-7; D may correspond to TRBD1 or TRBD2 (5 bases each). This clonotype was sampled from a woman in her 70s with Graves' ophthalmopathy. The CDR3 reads CASSSAVFGGYEQYF. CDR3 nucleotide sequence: TGCGCCAGCAGCTCGGCGGTCTTTGGGGGCTACGAGCAGTACTTC.